One T cell receptor beta chain is described in this entry. This clone's antigen is unknown. No per-base quality is available; no much larger clone lies one base away. This entry is derived from a study of blood T cell repertoires in COVID-19 (dated by TCRdb to the early 2020s). At the level of the whole study: Collaborator samples came from the United States, Italy and Spain and covered acute and convalescent phases of COVID-19. The repertoires were released in a freely available public database meant as a resource for research on the immune response to SARS-CoV-2. The prospective study material was composed of cDNA or gDNA derived from T cells, B-cell-depleted T cells, or PBMCs. Deeply sampled blood TCRbeta repertoires from subjects exposed to, actively infected with, or recovered from COVID-19 were included in the dataset. The sample metadata nearly always contained a de-identified subject ID, COVID-19 status, age in years and sex. The samples were drawn from the first 160 participants of the ongoing ImmuneRACE study and from over a thousand subjects provided by 6 global collaborators. Where available, HLA class I and class II types were obtained from metadata supplied by the sample provider rather than from assay-based typing.

The cysteine opens and the phenylalanine closes a CDR3 of 14 amino acids. The entry retains the CDR3 DNA only, 42 bases that are in frame from base 1. V lost 2 bases and J lost 2 bases; the stretch between them is 9 bases long. CDR1 and CDR2 were assigned from the germline V gene as SGHRS and YFSETQ. TCRbeta CDR3 regions were amplified from genomic DNA using the immunoSEQ Assay, a bias-controlled multiplex PCR. Turning to the authors' computational methods: The number of nucleated cells in each sample was estimated from the amplification of reference gene primers within the assay. Sequence reads were collapsed and filtered to measure the absolute abundance of every unique TCRbeta CDR3 rearrangement. For each sample, productive Simpson clonality was calculated by taking the square root of Simpson's diversity index across productive rearrangements. TCRdb mirrors the immuneACCESS table, restricted to in-frame sequences. Some clones are absent from its copies; in checked studies, under half trace to an unresolved V gene, and the reason for the others is unknown. The V and J calls and clone size were taken over from that table, and D and trimming were inferred from the DNA. The sample includes 250,000 or so clones, with 86% observed a single time. The biggest ten clones account for around 2.9% of the sample.

Collaborating institutions collected whole blood in K2EDTA tubes following their own protocols. For TCRbeta analysis, collaborators shipped samples as frozen whole blood, isolated PBMCs, or DNA extracted from either of those sample types. The study at large found these results: The quantity of clinical and demographic metadata differed by source and by participant and was supplied without curation.

This sequence was found in a woman aged 25-40 years with active or convalescent COVID-19. Here the chain combines TRBV5-1 and TRBJ2-3, with no confidently assigned D gene. Sequencing was carried out using peripheral blood. In nucleotide form, the sequence is TGCGCCAGCAGCTTTGGAGAGTTCACAGATACGCAGTATTTT. It translates as CASSFGEFTDTQYF.